These 25 T cell receptor beta chains were sequenced from one sample in a study of cytomegalovirus exposure and HLA in healthy donors. Some clones are missing from TCRdb's copy, which holds only in-frame ones; the method was immunoSEQ multiplex PCR. This table holds 330,000 or so clones, just over 85% found once. The sample was PBMCs. The receptors originated from a woman aged 18-29 years in good health and CMV-seronegative.

This chain uses TRBV30 with TRBJ2-7, with TRBD2 identical over 12 bases. Germline CDR1 GTSNPN, CDR2 SVGIG (reference sequence). V was pared by 2 bases and J by 3 bases, with 11 bases of the junction left unmatched. This CDR3 is 17 amino acids long. CDR3 nucleotide sequence: TGTGCCTGGAGTACAACTAGCGGGAGGACCCGAGGCTACGAGCAGTACTTC. The encoded protein is CAWSTTSGRTRGYEQYF.

The chain employs TRBV6-6 and TRBJ1-5, with no clear D. The CDR3 loop spans 13 amino acids. The ends were cut back, 7 bases at V and 1 base at J, with 8 bases in the middle. In germline, CDR1 is MNHNY, CDR2 SVGAGI (reference sequence). The CDR3 DNA reads as TGTGCCAGCATCCTACAGAGCAATCAGCCCCAGCATTTT. Its translation: CASILQSNQPQHF.

The chain employs TRBV29-1 and TRBJ2-7, with 9 bases aligning to TRBD2. CDR1 is SQVTM and CDR2 is ANQGSEA in the germline V gene. CDR3 length equals 15 residues. V was clipped by 0 bases and J by 3 bases; unmatched bases: 6. The CDR3 reads CSVEDEAGGNYEQYF. The CDR3 DNA reads as TGCAGCGTTGAAGATGAGGCGGGAGGGAACTACGAGCAGTACTTC.

This clone has just a few counts. The chain joins TRBV13 to TRBJ1-1; D not certain. The germline CDR1 and CDR2 sequences are PRHDT and FYEKMQ (reference sequence). The V and J ends lost 8 bases and 0 bases respectively, with 7 bases between them. This CDR3 contains 12 residues. CDR3 nucleotides: TGTGCCAGCCGCACAGTGAACACTGAAGCTTTCTTT. Amino acid sequence: CASRTVNTEAFF.

V gene TRBV6-6 combines with J gene TRBJ1-5; 10 nucleotides align to TRBD1. CDR1 is MNHNY and CDR2 is SVGAGI in the germline V gene (reference sequence). The CDR3 covers 16 residues. V gave up 6 bases and J gave up 2 bases; unmatched junction bases: 7. The CDR3 nucleotides read TGTGCCAGCAGGACAGGGGGCGCGGGGGGCAATCAGCCCCAGCATTTT. Its protein product is CASRTGGAGGNQPQHF.

This clone was counted between two and nine times. The chain carries TRBV2 and TRBJ2-2, with TRBD2 matching 10 bases. Trimming removed 5 bases from V and 2 bases from J; junction bases left unmatched: 5. CDR1 is SNHLY, CDR2 FYNNEI, per germline. This CDR3 spans 16 amino acids. The CDR3 is CASSTGTSANTGELFF. CDR3 DNA sequence: TGTGCCAGCAGTACCGGGACTAGCGCAAACACCGGGGAGCTGTTTTTT.

The chain recombines TRBV10-3 with TRBJ2-7; 7 nucleotides align to TRBD1. Germline CDR1 is ENHRY and CDR2 is SYGVKD. This CDR3 comprises 13 residues. The V segment lost 6 bases and the J segment 5 bases; nucleotides outside the gene matches: 7. Written as DNA, the CDR3 is TGTGCCATCAGCACGGGACAGCCCGACGAGCAGTACTTC. This encodes CAISTGQPDEQYF.

The V gene is TRBV28, the J gene TRBJ2-1, with D tentatively TRBD2 (6 bases). The germline gives CDR1 MDHEN, CDR2 SYDVKM. V was shortened by 6 bases and J by 8 bases, with 11 bases between the two germline ends. The CDR3 has 12 amino acids. CDR3 in DNA: TGTGCCAGCAGGCGGGGATTCGATGAGCAGTTCTTC. It translates to CASRRGFDEQFF.

The V and J genes are TRBV27 and TRBJ2-5, with 7 nucleotides matching TRBD2. The CDR3 consists of 14 residues. Germline V CDR1 and CDR2: MNHEY, SMNVEV (reference sequence). With V trimmed by 8 bases and J by 5 bases, 11 bases remained unmatched. The CDR3 protein is CASGFQSGKETQYF. DNA for the CDR3: TGTGCCAGCGGATTTCAGAGCGGGAAGGAGACCCAGTACTTC.

The chain employs TRBV4-1 and TRBJ2-7; 10 positions agree with TRBD1. Trimming removed 4 bases from V and 2 bases from J; junction bases left unmatched: 5. CDR1 and CDR2 (germline): MGHRA, YSYEKL. The CDR3 is made up of 15 amino acids. CDR3 protein: CASSPIGQGAYEQYF. CDR3 DNA sequence: TGCGCCAGCAGCCCTATAGGACAGGGGGCCTACGAGCAGTACTTC.

The chain couples TRBV4-1 to TRBJ2-1; possible D gene TRBD1, 6 bases. Germline V CDR1 and CDR2: MGHRA, YSYEKL. The V end lost 6 bases, the J end lost 10 bases, and 22 bases lay between the germline ends. This CDR3 spans 15 amino acids. In nucleotides, the CDR3 is TGCGCCAGCAGTGAAGAGGGACAACCGGGCCCGGAGCAGTTCTTC. It encodes CASSEEGQPGPEQFF.

J is TRBJ2-6 and V is TRBV11-3; 7 bases map to TRBD1. The CDR3 length is 18 residues. CDR1 SGHNT and CDR2 YENEEA come from the germline V gene. Trimming cost V 5 bases and J 0 bases; bases outside gene matches: 10. The CDR3 reads CASSQGLRDSSGANVLTF. The DNA for the CDR3 is TGTGCCAGCAGCCAGGGCCTAAGGGACAGCTCTGGGGCCAACGTCCTGACTTTC.

The rearrangement joins TRBV29-1 to TRBJ2-1; TRBD2 aligns across 9 bases. J was trimmed by 8 bases and V by 4 bases; bases with no gene match: 15. This CDR3 region has 16 residues. The V gene's germline CDR1 is SQVTM and CDR2 ANQGSEA. The DNA for the CDR3 is TGCAGCGTTGGGGTAGCGGGAGCTGAGATAGTCGATGAGCAGTTCTTC. As protein: CSVGVAGAEIVDEQFF.

V gene TRBV2 combines with J gene TRBJ2-1; D ambiguous. This CDR3 has 16 amino acids. V was shortened by 0 bases and J by 2 bases, with 11 bases between the two germline ends. The germline gives CDR1 SNHLY, CDR2 FYNNEI. CDR3 sequence: CASSEAAVVTYNEQFF. CDR3 bases: TGTGCCAGCAGTGAAGCTGCGGTGGTTACCTACAATGAGCAGTTCTTC.

The gene calls are TRBV27 and TRBJ2-7, with 8 bases lining up with TRBD2. This CDR3 is built from 13 residues. Germline V lookup: CDR1 MNHEY, CDR2 SMNVEV (reference sequence). Unmatched junction bases numbered 11, after V lost 10 bases and J lost 6 bases. CDR3 loop: CATGGNQGREQYF. In DNA, the CDR3 is TGTGCCACGGGGGGGAACCAGGGGCGCGAGCAGTACTTC.

This sequence joins TRBV19 and TRBJ2-7; TRBD2 is a possible D gene (6 bases). V was clipped by 8 bases and J by 6 bases, with 17 bases between them. There are 13 residues in the CDR3. Germline CDR1 reads LNHDA; CDR2 reads SQIVND (reference sequence). Here the CDR3 reads CASHTAGSFEQYF. CDR3 nucleotide sequence: TGTGCCAGTCATACCGCGGGGAGTTTCGAGCAGTACTTC.

This chain uses TRBV9 with TRBJ2-3; 13 bases are a match to TRBD2. The CDR3 covers 17 residues. V trimming: 3 bases; J trimming: 2 bases; junction bases outside the gene matches: 6. Germline CDR1 SGDLS, CDR2 YYNGEE. The CDR3 here is CASSGGLAGVSTDTQYF. In DNA, the CDR3 is TGTGCCAGCAGCGGCGGACTAGCGGGAGTATCCACAGATACGCAGTATTTT.

The chain is built from TRBV7-2 and TRBJ2-1; TRBD2 aligns across 11 bases. The length of the CDR3 is 17 residues. Germline V gene lookup returns CDR1 SGHTA and CDR2 FQGNSA. J gave up 2 bases and V 5 bases, and 8 bases lay outside the gene matches. The chain's CDR3 is CASSDGTSGRTYNEQFF. In DNA, the CDR3 is TGTGCCAGCAGCGACGGGACTAGCGGCAGGACCTACAATGAGCAGTTCTTC.

This clone was seen only a few times. The rearrangement joins TRBV25-1 to TRBJ2-7; D is possibly TRBD2 (5 bases). The ends were cut back, 5 bases at V and 6 bases at J, with 17 bases in the middle. This CDR3 has 14 residues. From germline, CDR1 is MGHDK and CDR2 SYGVNS. CDR3 protein: CASSRLAAEGEQYF. The CDR3 nucleotides are TGTGCCAGCAGTAGACTGGCCGCCGAGGGCGAGCAGTACTTC.

The chain combines TRBV9 with TRBJ2-3; TRBD2 is a possible D gene (5 bases). This CDR3 is 15 amino acids long. Germline V gene lookup returns CDR1 SGDLS and CDR2 YYNGEE. V lost 1 base and J 0 bases, leaving 9 bases between the germline ends. The CDR3 nucleotides read TGTGCCAGCAGCGTAACACGGGGAAGCACAGATACGCAGTATTTT. Translated, it gives CASSVTRGSTDTQYF.

This sequence joins TRBV28 and TRBJ2-7; 8 bases line up with TRBD2. This CDR3 spans 14 amino acids. From germline, CDR1 is MDHEN and CDR2 SYDVKM. After removal of 6 bases from V and 2 bases from J, the junction contained 6 bases not matched to a gene. DNA for the CDR3: TGTGCCAGCAGCCCGGGACTAGTCCCCTACGAGCAGTACTTC. It translates to CASSPGLVPYEQYF.

This chain connects TRBV4-3 to TRBJ1-2; D perhaps matches TRBD1 (5 bases). V lost 1 base and J 5 bases, leaving 20 bases between the germline ends. This CDR3 is built from 17 residues. Germline values: CDR1 LGHNA, CDR2 YSLEER. The CDR3 nucleotides read TGCGCCAGCAGCCAAGCCCGGGGGGACGGCCCACGGTATGGCTACACCTTC. Protein sequence: CASSQARGDGPRYGYTF.

The CDR3 protein is CASSIRLAGGTGELFF. For the CDR3, the DNA is TGTGCCAGCAGCATCAGACTAGCGGGGGGCACCGGGGAGCTGTTTTTT. The V call is TRBV7-8, the J call TRBJ2-2; TRBD2 agrees at 13 bases. The CDR3 is made up of 16 amino acids. V lost 5 bases to trimming and J lost 4 bases; unmatched junction nucleotides: 4. Per germline, CDR1 SGHVS and CDR2 FQNEAQ.

V gene TRBV18 combines with J gene TRBJ2-2, with D tentatively TRBD2 (5 bases). Trimming pared 3 bases from V and 0 bases from J, leaving 14 bases between. Germline V gives CDR1 KGHSH, CDR2 LQKENI. CDR3 size: 17 residues. The CDR3 reads CASSPPGWVPNTGELFF. DNA for the CDR3: TGTGCCAGCTCACCCCCGGGGTGGGTCCCGAACACCGGGGAGCTGTTTTTT. Variable domain in full (rest from reference TRBV18 and TRBJ2-2): NAGVMQNPRHLVRRRGQEARLRCSPMKGHSHVYWYRQLPEEGLKFMVYLQKENIIDESGMPKERFSAEFPKEGPSILRIQQVVRGDSAAYFCASSPPGWVPNTGELFFGEGSRLTVL.

The rearrangement links TRBV7-8 to TRBJ2-7; 8 bases line up with TRBD2. The CDR3 contains 13 residues. Losses at the gene ends were 10 bases for V and 2 bases for J; bases not matched to a gene: 7. CDR1 and CDR2 from the germline V gene are SGHVS and FQNEAQ. CDR3: CATGTRETYEQYF. The DNA for the CDR3 is TGTGCCACAGGGACTAGGGAAACCTACGAGCAGTACTTC.